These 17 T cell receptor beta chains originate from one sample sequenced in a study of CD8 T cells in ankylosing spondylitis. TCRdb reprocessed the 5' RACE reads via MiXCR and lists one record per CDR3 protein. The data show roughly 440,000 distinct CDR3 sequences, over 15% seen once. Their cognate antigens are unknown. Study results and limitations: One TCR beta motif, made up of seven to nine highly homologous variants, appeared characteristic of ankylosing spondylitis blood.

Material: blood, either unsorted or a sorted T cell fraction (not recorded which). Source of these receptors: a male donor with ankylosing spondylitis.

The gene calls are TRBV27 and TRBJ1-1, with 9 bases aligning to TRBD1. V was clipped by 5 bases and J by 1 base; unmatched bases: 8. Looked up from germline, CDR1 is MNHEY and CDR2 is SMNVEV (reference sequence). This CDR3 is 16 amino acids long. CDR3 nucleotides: TGTGCCAGCAGTCCGGGACAGGGAGGGAGGAACACTGAAGCTTTCTTT. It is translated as CASSPGQGGRNTEAFF.

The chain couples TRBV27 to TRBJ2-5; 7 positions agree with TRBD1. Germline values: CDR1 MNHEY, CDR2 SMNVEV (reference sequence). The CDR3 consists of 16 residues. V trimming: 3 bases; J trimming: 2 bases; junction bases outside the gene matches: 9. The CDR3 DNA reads TGTGCCAGCAGTTTCACCAGGGGGAGAATTCAAGAGACCCAGTACTTC. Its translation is CASSFTRGRIQETQYF.

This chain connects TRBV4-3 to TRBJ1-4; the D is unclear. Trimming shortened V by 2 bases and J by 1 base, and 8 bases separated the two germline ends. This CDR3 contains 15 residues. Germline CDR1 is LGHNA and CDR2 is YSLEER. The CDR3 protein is CASSQYRQTNEKLFF. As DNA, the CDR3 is TGCGCCAGCAGCCAATATAGGCAAACTAATGAAAAACTGTTTTTT.

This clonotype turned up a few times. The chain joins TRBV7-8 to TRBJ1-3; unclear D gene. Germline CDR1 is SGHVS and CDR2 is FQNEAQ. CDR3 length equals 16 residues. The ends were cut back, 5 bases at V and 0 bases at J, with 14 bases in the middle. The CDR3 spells CASSPHILSSGNTIYF. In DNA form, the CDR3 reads TGTGCCAGCAGCCCTCACATCTTGAGCTCTGGAAACACCATATATTTT.

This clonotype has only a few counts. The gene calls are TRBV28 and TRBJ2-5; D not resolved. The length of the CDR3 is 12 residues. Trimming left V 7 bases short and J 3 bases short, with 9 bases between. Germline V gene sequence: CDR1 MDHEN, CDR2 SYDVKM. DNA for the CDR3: TGTGCCAGCACCGCAGGAAAAGAGACCCAGTACTTC. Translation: CASTAGKETQYF.

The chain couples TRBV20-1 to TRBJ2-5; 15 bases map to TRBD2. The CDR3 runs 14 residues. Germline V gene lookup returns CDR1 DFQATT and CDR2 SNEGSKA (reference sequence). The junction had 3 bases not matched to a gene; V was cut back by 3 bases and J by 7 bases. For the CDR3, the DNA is TGCAGTGCTAGGGGACTAGCGGGGGGTTGGACCCAGTACTTC. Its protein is CSARGLAGGWTQYF.

The CDR3 sequence: CASSQVPTYEQYF. In DNA, the CDR3 is TGTGCCAGCAGCCAAGTCCCAACCTACGAGCAGTACTTC. This chain links TRBV3-1 with TRBJ2-7; D is uncertain. Germline CDR1 and CDR2: LGHDT and YNNKEL (reference sequence). V dropped 1 base and J dropped 2 bases, with 6 bases sitting between them. The CDR3 loop spans 13 amino acids.

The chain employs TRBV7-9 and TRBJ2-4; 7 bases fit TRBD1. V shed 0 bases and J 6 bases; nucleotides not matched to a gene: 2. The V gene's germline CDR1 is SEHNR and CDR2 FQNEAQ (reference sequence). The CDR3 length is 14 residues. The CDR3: CASSLATGRNIQYF. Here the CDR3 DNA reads TGTGCCAGCAGCTTAGCGACAGGGAGAAACATTCAGTACTTC.

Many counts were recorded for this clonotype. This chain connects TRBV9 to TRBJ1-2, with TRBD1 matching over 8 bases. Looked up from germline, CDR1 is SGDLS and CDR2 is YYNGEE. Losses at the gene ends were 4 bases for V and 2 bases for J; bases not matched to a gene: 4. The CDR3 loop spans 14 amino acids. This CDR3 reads CASSSRTGNYGYTF. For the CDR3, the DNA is TGTGCCAGCAGCAGTAGGACAGGGAACTATGGCTACACCTTC.

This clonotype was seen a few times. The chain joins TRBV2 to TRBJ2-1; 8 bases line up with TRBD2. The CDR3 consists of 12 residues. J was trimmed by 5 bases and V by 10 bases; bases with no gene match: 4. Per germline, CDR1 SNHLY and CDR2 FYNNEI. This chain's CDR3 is CATGGTHNEQFF. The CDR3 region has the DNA TGTGCCACGGGAGGGACCCACAATGAGCAGTTCTTC.

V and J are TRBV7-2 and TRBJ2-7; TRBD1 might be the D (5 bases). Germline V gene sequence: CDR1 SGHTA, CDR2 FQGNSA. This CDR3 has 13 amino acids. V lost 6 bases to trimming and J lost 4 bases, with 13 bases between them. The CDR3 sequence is CASRSYRLYEQYF. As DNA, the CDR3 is TGTGCCAGCAGATCCTACAGGTTATACGAGCAGTACTTC.

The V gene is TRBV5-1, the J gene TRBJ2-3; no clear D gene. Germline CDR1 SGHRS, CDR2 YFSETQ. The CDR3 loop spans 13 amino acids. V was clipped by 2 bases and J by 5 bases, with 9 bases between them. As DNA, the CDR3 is TGCGCCAGCAGCTTAGGGAAAGAAGATACGCAGTATTTT. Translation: CASSLGKEDTQYF. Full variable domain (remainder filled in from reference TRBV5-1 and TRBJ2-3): KAGVTQTPRYLIKTRGQQVTLSCSPISGHRSVSWYQQTPGQGLQFLFEYFSETQRNKGNFPGRFSGRQFSNSRSEMNVSTLELGDSALYLCASSLGKEDTQYFGPGTRLTVL.

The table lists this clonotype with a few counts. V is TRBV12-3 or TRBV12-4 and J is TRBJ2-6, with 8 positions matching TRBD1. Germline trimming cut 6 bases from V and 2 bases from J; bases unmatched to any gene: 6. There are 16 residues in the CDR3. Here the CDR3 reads CASSGAGGAGANVLTF. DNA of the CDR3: TGTGCCAGCAGCGGAGCAGGGGGCGCTGGGGCCAACGTCCTGACTTTC.

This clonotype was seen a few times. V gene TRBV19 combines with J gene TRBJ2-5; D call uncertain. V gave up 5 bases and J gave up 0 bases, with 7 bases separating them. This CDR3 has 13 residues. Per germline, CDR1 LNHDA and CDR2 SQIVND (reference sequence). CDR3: CASSLQHQETQYF. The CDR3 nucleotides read TGTGCCAGTAGTTTGCAGCACCAAGAGACCCAGTACTTC.

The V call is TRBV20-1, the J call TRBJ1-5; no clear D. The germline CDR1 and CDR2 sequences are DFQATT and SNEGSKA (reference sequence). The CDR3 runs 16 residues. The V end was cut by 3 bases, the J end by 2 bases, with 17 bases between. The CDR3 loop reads CSASPPSNSGNQPQHF. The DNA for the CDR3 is TGCAGTGCTAGCCCCCCCTCCAATTCGGGCAATCAGCCCCAGCATTTT.

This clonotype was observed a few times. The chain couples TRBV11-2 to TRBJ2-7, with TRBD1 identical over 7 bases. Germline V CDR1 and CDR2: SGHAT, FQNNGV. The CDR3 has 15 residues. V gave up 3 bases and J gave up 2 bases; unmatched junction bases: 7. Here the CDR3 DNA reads TGTGCCAGCAGCTTCGACGGACAGGCGGCCTACGAGCAGTACTTC. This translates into CASSFDGQAAYEQYF.

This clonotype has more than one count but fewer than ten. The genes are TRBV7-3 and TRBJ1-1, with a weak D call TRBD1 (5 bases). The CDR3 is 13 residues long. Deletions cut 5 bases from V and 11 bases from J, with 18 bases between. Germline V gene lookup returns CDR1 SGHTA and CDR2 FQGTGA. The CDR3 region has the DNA TGTGCCAGCAGCCCAAGCACGGCAGGGACTGCTTTCTTT. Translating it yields CASSPSTAGTAFF.